This T cell receptor beta chain appears in the sequencing data of a study of graft-versus-host responses after intestinal transplantation. Study overall: Every transplant recipient was induced with anti-thymocyte globulin, then maintained on tacrolimus and steroids for about 3 years.

The CDR3 is 16 residues long. V lost 3 bases to trimming and J lost 7 bases; unmatched junction nucleotides: 5. Looked up from germline, CDR1 is MGHRA and CDR2 is YSYEKL. Data came from immunoSEQ multiplex PCR; TCRdb stores just in-frame clones and leaves some out. The sample has roughly 120,000 clones; 90% are singletons. With regard to this clone: What it binds is unknown.

General study results and limits: Early declines in HvG clones that occurred post-transplant were associated with peak circulating GvH clone levels. GvH clones occurred in recipient marrow; some first appeared in ileum or blood. Some patients had graft-donor T cell macrochimerism. In their allografts, the ratios of graft-versus-host to host-versus-graft T cell clones were high.

This sequence was found in a human donor who received an intestinal transplant. V is TRBV4-1 and J is TRBJ1-6; 11 positions match TRBD1. The sequencing used unstimulated CD4+ T cells sorted from spleen or lymph node cells, collected before intestinal transplant. Here the CDR3 reads CASSQGQGVRNSPLHF. For the CDR3, the DNA is TGCGCCAGCAGCCAGGGACAGGGGGTGCGGAATTCACCCCTCCACTTT.